These T cell receptor beta chains were read from a single sample in a study of CD8+ T cells in alopecia areata. Measured with immunoSEQ multiplex PCR; TCRdb has only the in-frame clones, and not every one. The table shows approximately 280,000 clones, with about 62% occurring only once. Sequenced material: CD4+ T cells sorted from blood, taken at week 24, from a patient treated with tofacitinib. Receptors were obtained from a human donor with alopecia areata. CDR3s include the opening cysteine and the closing phenylalanine or tryptophan. D genes are given only for firm matches. Clone size is stated in some rows and not others, as once, few, many or a class when expanded.

V gene	clone size	D gene	J gene	CDR3 DNA	CDR3 protein
TRBV7-2	-	-	TRBJ2-6	TGTGCCAGCAGCCCCCAGTCTGGGGCCAACGTCCTGACTTTC	CASSPQSGANVLTF
TRBV6-5	-	-	TRBJ1-1	TGTGCCAGCAGGGCAGGGTTGGGAATGAACACTGAAGCTTTCTTT	CASRAGLGMNTEAFF
TRBV29-1	-	-	TRBJ2-3	TGCAGCGTAAAAAAGGCAGATACGCAGTATTTT	CSVKKADTQYF
TRBV7-7	-	-	TRBJ2-1	TGTGCTAGCAGCTTAGGTATACAGGGCGATGAGCAGTTCTTC	CASSLGIQGDEQFF
TRBV5-4	-	TRBD1	TRBJ2-2	TGTGCCAGCAGCTCCCCGGGACAGGGGGCTTACACCGGGGAGCTGTTTTTT	CASSSPGQGAYTGELFF
TRBV4-1	-	-	TRBJ2-5	TGCGCCAGCGGTTCGGCCCCCCAAGAGACCCAGTACTTC	CASGSAPQETQYF
TRBV4-1	-	TRBD1	TRBJ2-1	TGCGCCAGCAGCCAACAGGGGGCTAGCTCCTACAATGAGCAGTTCTTC	CASSQQGASSYNEQFF
TRBV12-5	-	-	TRBJ2-5	TGTGCTAGTGGTCCGGGAGGGACAGGGAGGCAAGAGACCCAGTACTTC	CASGPGGTGRQETQYF
TRBV6-1	few	-	TRBJ2-7	TGTGCCAGCAGTGAATGGTCCTACGAGCAGTACTTC	CASSEWSYEQYF
TRBV13	-	-	TRBJ2-1	TGTGCCAGCAGCCTGGCTTCGGGGGCCTCCTACAATGAGCAGTTCTTC	CASSLASGASYNEQFF
TRBV30	-	-	TRBJ2-1	TGTGCCTCCACACAAAGCTCCTACAATGAGCAGTTCTTC	CASTQSSYNEQFF
TRBV9	-	-	TRBJ1-2	TGTGCCAGCAGCGTACAAGCAGAAAACTATGGCTACACCTTC	CASSVQAENYGYTF
TRBV2	-	TRBD2	TRBJ2-7	TGTGCCAGCAGTGAAGCGCAGCCCCTAGCGGGGGTGAGCGAGCAGTACTTC	CASSEAQPLAGVSEQYF
TRBV29-1	few	-	TRBJ2-2	TGCAGCGTAGGACGGACAGCAAACACCGGGGAGCTGTTTTTT	CSVGRTANTGELFF
TRBV30	-	TRBD1	TRBJ2-7	TGTGCCTGGAGTCCAGGGACAGGGGTTTCCTACGAGCAGTACTTC	CAWSPGTGVSYEQYF
TRBV5-6	few	-	TRBJ2-7	TGTGCCAGCAGCTTGGACAGGGTCTACGAGCAGTACTTC	CASSLDRVYEQYF
TRBV19	few	-	TRBJ2-1	TGTGCCAGTAGGAGGGACCGGTCCTCCTACAATGAGCAGTTCTTC	CASRRDRSSYNEQFF
TRBV5-4	few	-	TRBJ2-5	TGTGCCAGCAGCTTGGCAGGGTACCAAGAGACCCAGTACTTC	CASSLAGYQETQYF
TRBV6-1	few	-	TRBJ1-2	TGTGCCAGCAGTGAAGGTTATCTCGGCAGGGACAACTATGGCTACACCTTC	CASSEGYLGRDNYGYTF
TRBV28	-	TRBD1	TRBJ2-7	TGTGCCAGCAGTCCCATGACAGGGAGAAACGAGCAGTACTTC	CASSPMTGRNEQYF
TRBV29-1	-	-	TRBJ1-1	TGCAGCGTTGAACGCAGAGTGAACACTGAAGCTTTCTTT	CSVERRVNTEAFF
TRBV28	few	-	TRBJ1-5	TGTGCCAGCAGCCTCCCCGGCCGGGACACTTATAGCAATCAGCCCCAGCATTTT	CASSLPGRDTYSNQPQHF
TRBV10-3	-	-	TRBJ1-2	TGTGCCATCAGTGGGGGTGGGGGCGATGGCTACACCTTC	CAISGGGGDGYTF
TRBV15	-	-	TRBJ1-5	TGTGCCACCAGCAGGGGAGGAAGGCCCCAGCATTTT	CATSRGGRPQHF
TRBV6-5	once	TRBD2	TRBJ2-2	TGTGCCAGCAGTTATCCGACTAGCGGGGCCGGGGAGCTGTTTTTT	CASSYPTSGAGELFF
TRBV28	-	-	TRBJ1-2	TGTGCCAGCAGCCTCCTTCGGGGGCAGCCGTATGGCTACACCTTC	CASSLLRGQPYGYTF
TRBV9	once	-	TRBJ2-5	TGTGCCAGCAGCTGGAGGGGGGAACAAGAGACCCAGTACTTC	CASSWRGEQETQYF
TRBV7-2	-	-	TRBJ1-1	TGTGCCAGCAGCACCGCAGGGACTTGGTCTGAAGCTTTCTTT	CASSTAGTWSEAFF
TRBV7-3	once	TRBD1	TRBJ2-2	TGTGCCAGCAGCCCGACTCGGGACAGCATTTCGAACACCGGGGAGCTGTTTTTT	CASSPTRDSISNTGELFF
TRBV9	-	TRBD1	TRBJ2-5	TGTGCCAGCAGCCCCGGGACAGGACCACAAGAGACCCAGTACTTC	CASSPGTGPQETQYF
TRBV29-1	few	-	TRBJ1-2	TGCAGCGTTGCGGGCAGGGTGGGCTATGGCTACACCTTC	CSVAGRVGYGYTF
TRBV27	once	-	TRBJ2-7	TGTGCCAGCAGTACGGACAGAACCTACGAGCAGTACTTC	CASSTDRTYEQYF
TRBV27	few	TRBD1	TRBJ1-2	TGTGCCAGCAGTCTACAGGGGGCCCTCCCCTATGGCTACACCTTC	CASSLQGALPYGYTF
TRBV4-1	-	-	TRBJ2-7	TGCGCCAGCAGCCAAGCTCGGCGCGAGAGCTCCTACGAGCAGTACTTC	CASSQARRESSYEQYF
TRBV7-9	-	TRBD1	TRBJ2-5	TGTGCCAGCAGCTCACTGGACAGGGGAAACCAAGAGACCCAGTACTTC	CASSSLDRGNQETQYF
TRBV2	-	-	TRBJ1-1	TGTGCCAGCCAAGACTACAGGGACACTGAAGCTTTCTTT	CASQDYRDTEAFF
TRBV30	-	-	TRBJ2-2	TGTGCCTGGACCATAATCCGGGGGGCAAGAGAGCTGTTTTTT	CAWTIIRGARELFF
TRBV29-1	few	-	TRBJ1-1	TGCAGCGTTGAACGGAACACTGAAGCTTTCTTT	CSVERNTEAFF
TRBV7-9	-	-	TRBJ1-1	TGTGCCAGCAGCCCCGCGCGGAAAACTGAAGCTTTCTTT	CASSPARKTEAFF
TRBV2	-	TRBD1	TRBJ2-1	TGTGCCAGCAGTGAGTGGGACAGGGGCAATGAGCAGTTCTTC	CASSEWDRGNEQFF
TRBV5-1	-	-	TRBJ2-3	TGCGCCAGCAGCGATCACGGTCCAGATACGCAGTATTTT	CASSDHGPDTQYF
TRBV29-1	-	TRBD1	TRBJ2-5	TGCAGCGTACAGGGGGTTGGTGAGACCCAGTACTTC	CSVQGVGETQYF